This T cell receptor (beta chain) is from a study of persistence of HIV-infected CD4 T cells (dated by TCRdb to about 2020). Regarding the complete study: The study isolated CMV- and HIV-1 Gag-responding CD4+ T cells from ART-treated individuals to examine antigen-driven clonal expansion of HIV-1-infected cells. Participants had been on suppressive ART for a median of about eight years. Apart from a couple of participants who underwent leukapheresis at a single time point, peripheral blood samples of up to roughly 180 mL were collected from participants at multiple time points. Proviral sequencing was used to assess clonality among infected cells, whereas TCRbeta sequencing gauged the clonality of all cells within each sorted population. Cross-participant TCR cluster analysis included roughly 8 participants for CMV and more than five participants for Gag. The study at large found these results: A correlation was observed between TCR oligoclonality and proviral oligoclonality within the same sorted populations. The study involved few individuals and tested only a limited range of antigens. Because the TCR analyses were done in bulk, restricting them to just the rare CMV-responding cells that actually carried HIV-1 proviruses was not possible. Degenerate expanded CDR3beta sequences were enriched in antigen-responding cells, suggesting convergent selection of CD4+ responses to CMV and Gag. Significantly lower TCRbeta richness was observed in CMV- and Gag-responding cells than in anti-CD3/anti-CD28-responding cells, and higher oligoclonality was observed in CMV-responding cells than in CD3/CD28-stimulated and Gag-responding cells.

The germline V gene provides CDR1 SGHRS and CDR2 YFSETQ. The CDR3 starts with the cysteine, ends with the phenylalanine, and has 13 residues. The kept DNA is CDR3 alone, 39 bases in frame from the first base. Trimming removed 4 bases from V and 6 bases from J, leaving 10 bases between the germline ends. The immunoSEQ hsTCRB assay version 4 in survey mode was used to sequence TCRbeta repertoires from genomic DNA. Genomic DNA was diluted to around 10 ng/uL, and up to roughly 1 ug per sample was used for TCRbeta sequencing. Under the source paper's analysis protocol: ImmunoSeq Analyzer 3.0 was used for analysis of TCRbeta data, and diversity was computed on productive nucleotide rearrangements. Using the Immunarch R package, lower-bound TCR diversity was estimated with the improved Chao index and clonality was estimated with the Gini coefficient. Different nucleotide rearrangements encoding the same CDR3beta amino acid sequence were treated as distinct clonotypes. Differential abundance analysis identified TCRbeta sequences significantly enriched in antigen-responding cells relative to anti-CD3/anti-CD28-activated cells. GLIPH2 clustered TCRs by predicted peptide-MHC specificity, both within individual participants and across merged participant data sets. As stored in TCRdb, this immuneACCESS dataset retains in-frame rearrangements with V and J assigned. A fraction of the clones does not appear; measured against another copy, unresolved V genes explain less than half of the discrepancy, and the remainder lacks a known reason. Clonal size and the V and J genes are those of that table, whereas D and trimming came from the DNA. The sample table lists 25,000 to 30,000 clones, approximately 78% of them with a count of one. About 4.5% of the sample belongs to the ten largest clones.

This specimen's treatment or condition label, interpreted: suppressive antiretroviral therapy. Cells were stimulated with lysates of CMV-infected fibroblasts at around 10 ug/mL. Memory populations depleted of antigen-responding cells were obtained by sorting nonresponding CD40L-negative CD69-negative CD45RO-high memory CD4+ T cells. Participants were HIV-1-infected adults who started suppressive ART during chronic infection. For at least 4 years, the participants' plasma HIV-1 RNA had been undetectable, below 50 copies/mL. To be included, participants needed a CD4+ T cell count above 400 cells/uL and a positive CMV serology. Before stimulation, PBMCs were isolated using density centrifugation and then depleted of CD8+ T cells. Stimulation of CD8-depleted PBMCs was carried out for over 15 hours with anti-CD28/CD49d costimulation, CD40-blocking antibody and enfuvirtide, to prevent new infections. Sorting was done on either a Beckman Coulter MoFlo Legacy or an XDP sorter, and propidium iodide was used to exclude dead cells. Genomic DNA was extracted with the QIAamp DNA Mini Kit for samples above one million cells, otherwise with the Quick-DNA Microprep Kit.

This clone was detected only a few times. Its recognized antigen is unknown. Per-nucleotide qualities are absent, and no much larger clonotype sits a single base away. This specimen consisted of CD4+ T cells sorted from PBMCs after roughly 19-hour stimulation, obtained from a patient who received antiretroviral therapy. The cell subset or site label for this specimen denotes: CD40L-CD69- CD45RO-high memory CD4 T cells not responding to CMV lysate. The chain was built from TRBV5-1 and TRBJ2-2, with no reliable assignment of the D segment. The sequence derives from an adult man with HIV who was CMV-seropositive. The CDR3 here reads CASSQVGPGELFF. In nucleotide form, the sequence is TGCGCCAGCAGCCAAGTAGGGCCCGGGGAGCTGTTTTTT.